This T cell receptor beta chain came from a study of T-cell reconstitution after alpha-beta-depleted transplantation in children listed by TCRdb under 2016. Broadly, across the study: T-cell immune reconstitution after TCRalphabeta/CD19-depleted allogeneic hematopoietic cell transplantation in children was quantitatively tracked in the study by means of TCR repertoire profiling. On the study overall, not on this receptor specifically: In some patients, the high TCRbeta diversity seen at day 60 was put down to recipient T cells and intrathymic progenitors that had survived conditioning. The apparently early alphabetaT-cell count recovery about two months after transplant was reportedly dependent on only several hundred rapidly expanded clones derived from non-depleted graft cells. Over subsequent months, a decline in hyperexpanded clone frequencies was noted, and after one year, T-cell counts and TCRbeta diversity were mostly ascribed to newly produced T cells.

Measured from the cysteine to the phenylalanine, the CDR3 is 15 residues long. The kept DNA is CDR3 alone, 45 bases in frame from the first base. The germline V gene gives CDR1 as SGHVS and CDR2 as FNYEAQ. V gives up 2 bases and J gives up 3 bases, and the segment between their germline ends measures 10 bases. This specimen's treatment or condition label, per the study, means: allogeneic hematopoietic cell transplantation with graft depleted of TCRalphabeta T cells and CD19 B cells. The children who served as transplant recipients had been given grafts of TCRalphabeta/CD19-depleted allogeneic hematopoietic cells. Library prep was done by PCR. The sequencer was an Illumina HiSeq 2500. To normalize quantification of the TCRbeta repertoire, the TCR libraries were built with molecular barcoding that relied on unique molecular identifiers. Starting from the raw public reads, TCRdb applied fastp trimming at Q25, assembled clones with MiXCR and retained in-frame beta chains. Merged by CDR3 protein, the rows form single entries marked with the most common genes and DNA. For this sample there are fewer than 250,000 distinct CDR3 sequences; around a sixth appear just once. Together, the top ten hold about 45% of the sample.

This clonotype was counted at least ten times. Its antigen is unknown. Within one base of it there is no much larger clone, and no base qualities were kept. The rearranged segments are TRBV7-6 and TRBJ2-2; a weak D assignment points to TRBD2 (5 bases agree). The source is a male patient aged 2-9 years who had a stem cell transplant for acute lymphoblastic leukemia, so the T cells may come from the graft donor. The sample was PBMCs, mostly from graft donor cells, taken 360 days after TCRalphabeta/CD19-depleted stem cell transplant. CDR3 reads: CASSLTRSHTGELFF. The nucleotide sequence reads TGTGCCAGCAGCTTAACTAGATCCCACACCGGGGAGCTGTTTTTT.